Following are 30 T cell receptor beta chains from one sample sequenced in a study of blood T cell repertoires in COVID-19. Profiling relied on immunoSEQ multiplex PCR, and the TCRdb table lists in-frame clones only, not all of them. The repertoire holds 88,000 or so clones, with 85% as singletons. The specimen sequenced was peripheral blood. Every receptor here comes from a man aged 60 to 69 with acute or convalescent COVID-19.

The J gene is TRBJ1-1, the V gene TRBV10-1, with 10 bases identical to TRBD1. Germline-derived CDR1 and CDR2 are WNHNN and SYGVQD (reference sequence). This CDR3 has 15 residues. V was pared by 0 bases and J by 6 bases, with 4 bases of the junction left unmatched. The CDR3 reads CASSESGTGDAEAFF. CDR3 nucleotides: TGCGCCAGCAGTGAGTCGGGGACAGGGGACGCTGAAGCTTTCTTT.

This clone was observed once. The rearrangement joins TRBV9 to TRBJ1-1; 8 positions match TRBD1. V was clipped by 0 bases and J by 4 bases; unmatched bases: 2. Germline V gene data show CDR1 as SGDLS and CDR2 as YYNGEE. The CDR3 sequence is 14 residues long. CDR3 residues: CASSVDRGTTEAFF. In DNA form, the CDR3 reads TGTGCCAGCAGCGTAGACAGGGGGACCACTGAAGCTTTCTTT.

This chain connects TRBV18 to TRBJ1-5, with a weak D call TRBD1 (6 bases). The CDR3 is 16 amino acids. The germline V gene encodes CDR1 KGHSH and CDR2 LQKENI. Trimming removed 3 bases at V and 5 bases at J, with 17 bases between. The CDR3 nucleotides are TGTGCCAGCTCACCCGAGAGGGGGGGAATCTATCAGCCCCAGCATTTT. Protein: CASSPERGGIYQPQHF.

This clone occurred a few times. The V and J genes are TRBV3-1 (or the pseudogene TRBV3-2) and TRBJ2-2; 13 nucleotides align to TRBD2. CDR3 length equals 15 residues. Germline V CDR1 and CDR2: LGHDT, YNNKEL (reference sequence). V was clipped by 1 base and J by 12 bases; unmatched bases: 5. CDR3: CASSQGTSGGRKLFF. The CDR3 DNA reads as TGTGCCAGCAGCCAAGGGACTAGCGGGGGAAGGAAGCTGTTTTTT.

The chain combines TRBV6-2 or TRBV6-3 with TRBJ2-7, with a weak D call TRBD1 (6 bases). V lost 5 bases and J 1 base, leaving 12 bases between the germline ends. The CDR3 runs 14 residues. Germline assignment: CDR1 MNHEY and CDR2 SVGEGT. In DNA form, the CDR3 reads TGTGCCAGCAGTCCCAGGGGAGTTTCCTACGAGCAGTACTTC. Residues: CASSPRGVSYEQYF.

The gene calls are TRBV7-8 and TRBJ2-1; 10 bases align to TRBD2. The length of the CDR3 is 15 residues. The trim removed 5 bases at V and 2 bases at J, leaving 3 bases unmatched. In germline, CDR1 is SGHVS, CDR2 FQNEAQ. In DNA form, the CDR3 reads TGTGCCAGCAGCCAACTAGCGGGAACCTACAATGAGCAGTTCTTC. Protein product: CASSQLAGTYNEQFF.

This clone was counted a few times. The gene calls are TRBV7-9 and TRBJ1-2; D gene uncertain. Germline assignment: CDR1 SEHNR and CDR2 FQNEAQ (reference sequence). V gave up 5 bases and J gave up 7 bases, with 20 bases separating them. The CDR3 runs 15 residues. CDR3 coding DNA: TGTGCCAGCAGCCCTAAACGCCGACTCGGCCTTGGCTACACCTTC. This sequence encodes CASSPKRRLGLGYTF.

This chain connects TRBV9 to TRBJ2-3; 9 bases agree with TRBD1. Germline V gene data show CDR1 as SGDLS and CDR2 as YYNGEE. The CDR3 contains 15 residues. Trimming removed 4 bases from V and 6 bases from J; junction bases left unmatched: 9. The CDR3 region is CASSPRQGVVDTQYF. The CDR3 region has the DNA TGTGCCAGCAGCCCCAGACAGGGGGTGGTCGATACGCAGTATTTT.

In DNA form, the CDR3 reads TGTGCCAGCAGCCGTCCCGGGGGAATGGAGACCCAGTACTTC. This translates into CASSRPGGMETQYF. The J gene is TRBJ2-5, the V gene TRBV7-2; weak D call: TRBD2 (6 bases). V was clipped by 5 bases and J by 5 bases, with 15 bases between them. This CDR3 region has 14 residues. The germline gives CDR1 SGHTA, CDR2 FQGNSA.

The chain recombines TRBV11-3 with TRBJ1-3; TRBD1 aligns across 8 bases. The V gene end was trimmed by 5 bases and the J gene end by 4 bases; junction bases not matched to a gene: 4. The CDR3 covers 14 residues. Germline V gene lookup returns CDR1 SGHNT and CDR2 YENEEA. In DNA, the CDR3 is TGTGCCAGCAGCGCGACAGGGGCCGGAAACACCATATATTTT. It is translated as CASSATGAGNTIYF.

This clone appeared once. This chain uses TRBV6-2 or TRBV6-3 with TRBJ2-5; 7 nucleotides match TRBD1. Germline V gene lookup returns CDR1 MNHEY and CDR2 SVGEGT. The CDR3 runs to 17 residues. The J segment lost 1 base and the V segment lost 0 bases, leaving 8 bases of the junction unmatched. CDR3 in amino acids: CASSYSKGDRIQETQYF. CDR3 DNA sequence: TGTGCCAGCAGTTACTCGAAGGGGGACAGAATCCAAGAGACCCAGTACTTC.

The rearrangement joins TRBV19 to TRBJ1-5, with 8 nucleotides matching TRBD1. J gave up 1 base and V 6 bases, and 5 bases lay outside the gene matches. The CDR3 extends over 15 amino acids. Germline V lookup: CDR1 LNHDA, CDR2 SQIVND (reference sequence). CDR3 nucleotides: TGTGCCAGTAGATCGACAGGGGTGAGCAATCAGCCCCAGCATTTT. This gives the protein CASRSTGVSNQPQHF.

The V and J genes are TRBV7-9 and TRBJ1-2; 8 nucleotides line up with TRBD1. J lost 2 bases, V lost 5 bases, and 7 bases had no gene match. The CDR3 has 15 amino acids. Germline lookup yields CDR1 SEHNR and CDR2 FQNEAQ (reference sequence). The CDR3 sequence: CASSDGWTGNYGYTF. Here the CDR3 DNA reads TGTGCCAGCAGCGACGGATGGACAGGGAACTATGGCTACACCTTC.

This clone was detected only a few times. The rearrangement joins TRBV21-1 to TRBJ2-3; the table gives TRBD2 as D, unverified against the DNA. TRBV21-1 is marked as a pseudogene. The CDR3 spans 21 residues. This CDR3 is CASSKIPGKKGLAVCPDTQYF. DNA for the CDR3: TGTGCCAGCAGCAAAATTCCGGGGAAAAAGGGACTAGCTGTGTGCCCAGATACGCAGTATTTT.

The rearrangement joins TRBV12-3 or TRBV12-4 to TRBJ1-2; D ambiguous. Trimming removed 5 bases from V and 8 bases from J, with 15 bases in between. The CDR3 extends over 13 amino acids. The chain's CDR3 is CASSPPTSRGYTF. The CDR3 DNA is TGTGCCAGCAGTCCCCCAACGTCGCGGGGCTACACCTTC.

CDR3 nucleotide sequence: TGTGCCAGCAGTCCCTCGGGAGGGGACTATGGCTACACCTTC. Protein product: CASSPSGGDYGYTF. The J gene is TRBJ1-2, the V gene TRBV7-9, with a tentative D call TRBD1 (5 bases). The V end was cut by 6 bases, the J end by 3 bases, with 14 bases between. This CDR3 is built from 14 residues. Looked up from germline, CDR1 is SEHNR and CDR2 is FQNEAQ (reference sequence).

J is TRBJ1-6 and V is TRBV30, with 7 positions matching TRBD1. CDR3 length: 13 residues. Germline CDR1 GTSNPN, CDR2 SVGIG (reference sequence). The V segment lost 6 bases and the J segment 7 bases; nucleotides outside the gene matches: 6. The CDR3 region has the DNA TGTGCCTGCAGCCCGGGACAGAATTCACCCCTCCACTTT. Translated: CACSPGQNSPLHF. Supplemented by reference TRBV30 and TRBJ1-6, the full variable domain reads SQTIHQWPATLVQPVGSPLSLECTVEGTSNPNLYWYRQAAGRGLQLLFYSVGIGQISSEVPQNLSASRPQDRQFILSSKKLLLSDSGFYLCACSPGQNSPLHFGNGTRLTVT.

A single count supports this clone. The V call is TRBV11-2, the J call TRBJ1-1; the D is unclear. The V and J ends lost 5 bases and 6 bases respectively, with 7 bases between them. This CDR3 comprises 11 residues. CDR1 and CDR2 from the germline V gene are SGHAT and FQNNGV. CDR3 nucleotides: TGTGCCAGCAGCCTCCTCGCTGAAGCTTTCTTT. It encodes CASSLLAEAFF. Together with reference TRBV11-2 and TRBJ1-1, the CDR3 gives the full variable domain: EAGVAQSPRYKIIEKRQSVAFWCNPISGHATLYWYQQILGQGPKLLIQFQNNGVVDDSQLPKDRFSAERLKGVDSTLKIQPAKLEDSAVYLCASSLLAEAFFGQGTRLTVV.

The chain couples TRBV5-1 to TRBJ1-4, with no clear D. The CDR3 totals 14 residues. Trimming pared 2 bases from V and 8 bases from J, leaving 13 bases between. Looked up from germline, CDR1 is SGHRS and CDR2 is YFSETQ. The CDR3 here is CASSFGRAGEKLFF. The CDR3 nucleotides read TGCGCCAGCAGCTTCGGACGGGCGGGGGAAAAACTGTTTTTT.

The CDR3 spells CASSVWGPPRLEQFF. CDR3 DNA: TGTGCCAGCAGTGTTTGGGGCCCTCCTAGGTTAGAGCAGTTCTTC. This chain uses TRBV2 with TRBJ2-1; possible D gene TRBD1, 5 bases. CDR3 length: 15 residues. Trimming stripped 4 bases from V and 10 bases from J, with 20 bases between. Germline V gene lookup returns CDR1 SNHLY and CDR2 FYNNEI.

J is TRBJ2-7 and V is TRBV9; D gene uncertain. The germline CDR1 and CDR2 sequences are SGDLS and YYNGEE. This CDR3 contains 9 residues. V was trimmed by 4 bases and J by 9 bases, leaving 5 bases between them. The CDR3 DNA sequence: TGTGCCAGCAGCCTCGTGCAGTACTTC. It specifies CASSLVQYF. Filled out from reference TRBV9 and TRBJ2-7, the complete variable domain reads DSGVTQTPKHLITATGQRVTLRCSPRSGDLSVYWYQQSLDQGLQFLIQYYNGEERAKGNILERFSAQQFPDLHSELNLSSLELGDSALYFCASSLVQYFGPGTRLTVT.

CDR3 bases: TGTGCCAGCACGCCGGGACAGGGGTTAGAGCAGTACTTC. It yields the protein CASTPGQGLEQYF. The chain employs TRBV6-5 and TRBJ2-7; 10 nucleotides agree with TRBD1. The germline V gene encodes CDR1 MNHEY and CDR2 SVGAGI. The CDR3 is 13 residues long. V lost 7 bases to trimming and J lost 7 bases; unmatched junction nucleotides: 7.

The chain recombines TRBV29-1 with TRBJ1-1; perhaps TRBD1 as D (6 bases). The CDR3 consists of 17 residues. Germline values: CDR1 SQVTM, CDR2 ANQGSEA. The V and J ends lost 1 base and 0 bases respectively, with 18 bases between them. This CDR3 is CSVEVYVGDIMNTEAFF. CDR3 DNA sequence: TGCAGCGTTGAAGTATATGTCGGGGACATTATGAACACTGAAGCTTTCTTT. Looking up the rest from reference TRBV29-1 and TRBJ1-1 gives the full variable domain: SAVISQKPSRDICQRGTSLTIQCQVDSQVTMMFWYRQQPGQSLTLIATANQGSEATYESGFVIDKFPISRPNLTFSTLTVSNMSPEDSSIYLCSVEVYVGDIMNTEAFFGQGTRLTVV.

This chain links TRBV5-1 with TRBJ1-4; D perhaps matches TRBD1 (5 bases). The CDR3 has 15 residues. Germline V gene sequence: CDR1 SGHRS, CDR2 YFSETQ. Trimming pared 0 bases from V and 6 bases from J, leaving 12 bases between. CDR3 loop: CASSLDSSRDEKLFF. The CDR3 bases are TGCGCCAGCAGCTTGGATTCCAGCAGGGATGAAAAACTGTTTTTT. The complete variable domain, with remaining parts taken from reference TRBV5-1 and TRBJ1-4, reads KAGVTQTPRYLIKTRGQQVTLSCSPISGHRSVSWYQQTPGQGLQFLFEYFSETQRNKGNFPGRFSGRQFSNSRSEMNVSTLELGDSALYLCASSLDSSRDEKLFFGSGTQLSVL.

V gene TRBV3-1 (or the pseudogene TRBV3-2) combines with J gene TRBJ1-6, with 8 bases fitting TRBD1. With V trimmed by 4 bases and J by 6 bases, 8 bases remained unmatched. The CDR3 covers 16 residues. CDR1 is LGHDT, CDR2 YNNKEL, per germline (reference sequence). CDR3 nucleotide sequence: TGTGCCAGCAGCCTACGACAGGGGACTGGTAATTCACCCCTCCACTTT. Translation gives CASSLRQGTGNSPLHF.

The chain employs TRBV10-3 and TRBJ2-3; TRBD2 matches at 11 bases. The CDR3 totals 16 residues. Trimming cost V 6 bases and J 6 bases; bases outside gene matches: 11. In germline, CDR1 is ENHRY, CDR2 SYGVKD. The CDR3 DNA follows: TGTGCCATCAGCATGACTAGCGGGATGGGGACCGATACGCAGTATTTT. Residues: CAISMTSGMGTDTQYF.

This chain uses TRBV6-4 with TRBJ2-1; 7 nucleotides match TRBD1. This CDR3 spans 15 amino acids. J gave up 1 base and V 6 bases, and 6 bases lay outside the gene matches. The germline V gene has CDR1 MRHNA and CDR2 SNTAGT. The CDR3 region is CASSRTQGSYNEQFF. In DNA form, the CDR3 reads TGTGCCAGCAGCAGAACACAGGGGTCCTACAATGAGCAGTTCTTC.

J is TRBJ2-7 and V is TRBV5-4, with TRBD2 matching 13 bases. With 2 bases clipped from V and 7 bases from J, the junction kept 6 bases outside the gene matches. The germline V gene encodes CDR1 SGHNT and CDR2 YYREEE (reference sequence). The CDR3 extends over 15 amino acids. CDR3 sequence: CASSFQLAGGKEQYF. Written as DNA, the CDR3 is TGTGCCAGCAGCTTCCAACTAGCGGGAGGGAAAGAGCAGTACTTC.

This clone was recorded only once. This chain connects TRBV12-5 to TRBJ1-6; 8 nucleotides align to TRBD1. The germline gives CDR1 LGHNT, CDR2 FRNRAP. CDR3 size: 17 residues. Losses at the gene ends were 1 base for V and 5 bases for J; bases not matched to a gene: 7. The CDR3 DNA reads TGTGCTAGTGGTTTGGCTCTCACAGGGGGGGATAATTCACCCCTCCACTTT. This translates into CASGLALTGGDNSPLHF.

V usage is TRBV9 and J usage is TRBJ1-1, with D maybe TRBD1 (6 bases). V was shortened by 4 bases and J by 1 base, with 8 bases between the two germline ends. The CDR3 runs to 13 residues. Germline loops: CDR1 SGDLS, CDR2 YYNGEE. CDR3 DNA: TGTGCCAGCAGCTGGGGGCAGAACACTGAAGCTTTCTTT. Translating gives CASSWGQNTEAFF.